The rows below give T cell receptor beta chains drawn from one sample of a study of T-cell reconstitution after alpha-beta-depleted transplantation in children. TCRdb passed the PCR reads through MiXCR, listing each CDR3 protein once. The data contain under 750,000 distinct CDR3 sequences, under 30% of them singletons. Sequenced material: PBMCs, mostly from graft donor cells, taken 360 days after TCRalphabeta/CD19-depleted stem cell transplant. The receptors were sampled from a boy under two years old who had a stem cell transplant for acute myeloid leukemia, so the T cells may come from the graft donor. Each CDR3 is given with its conserved first and last residue. A D gene is named only where the DNA matches it firmly. For some rows the clone size is stated as once, few or many, or as a class when expanded; others skip it.

>many|15|-|TRBV28|TRBJ2-5
CASSFSDRRRETQYF
TGTGCCAGCAGTTTTTCGGACCGCCGGCGAGAGACCCAGTACTTC
>many|15|TRBD1|TRBV6-1|TRBJ1-2
CASSGTGARNYGYIF
TGTGCCAGCAGTGGGACAGGGGCGAGAAACTATGGCTACATCTTC
>few|16|-|TRBV12-3/TRBV12-4|TRBJ2-1
CASSRPRLTPRNEQFF
TGTGCCAGCAGTCGCCCGAGACTAACGCCTCGGAATGAGCAGTTCTTC
>many|15|TRBD1|TRBV11-2|TRBJ1-2
CASSLDRGQRDGYTF
TGTGCCAGCAGCTTAGATAGGGGACAGCGAGATGGCTACACCTTC
>-|12|-|TRBV11-2|TRBJ1-2
CASSTGSLGYTF
TGTGCCAGCAGCACAGGGTCCCTGGGCTACACCTTC
>few|13|-|TRBV20-1|TRBJ1-5
CSAASYSNQPQHF
TGCAGTGCGGCTAGTTACAGCAATCAGCCCCAGCATTTT
>many|15|TRBD1|TRBV7-9|TRBJ1-1
CASSLEGTGGPEAFF
TGTGCCAGCAGCTTAGAGGGGACAGGGGGCCCTGAAGCTTTCTTT
>-|12|-|TRBV6-2/TRBV6-3|TRBJ2-3
CASSTTSDTQYF
TGTGCCAGCAGCACGACCTCAGATACGCAGTATTTT
>-|14|-|TRBV20-1|TRBJ2-3
CSARDAYRVDTQYF
TGCAGTGCTAGAGATGCGTACAGGGTAGATACGCAGTATTTT
>-|14|-|TRBV7-2|TRBJ2-7
CASSPSVGVYEQYF
TGTGCCAGCAGCCCCAGTGTAGGGGTCTACGAGCAGTACTTC
>-|15|TRBD1|TRBV5-4|TRBJ2-7
CASSLRQGPIYEQYF
TGTGCCAGCAGCTTGCGACAGGGGCCGATCTACGAGCAGTACTTC